This T cell receptor beta chain was recovered during a study of cytomegalovirus exposure and HLA in healthy donors (dated by TCRdb to the late 2010s). For context, the study as a whole: An earlier analysis of 550 to 700 of the donors reported 250 to 300 Gb of sequence data and 117 million unique TCR beta sequences from some 180 million T cells. An early release covering about 600 HLA-typed donors comprised 300 to 350 gigabases of sequencing data and tens of millions of unique TCR sequences. Of the roughly 390 genotyped donors, approximately 83% fell in the genetic ancestry cluster associated with self-reported Caucasian donors. The study aimed to test whether cataloging public T cell receptors could reveal signatures of past pathogen exposure. The study used immunosequencing to profile the T cell repertoires of about 670 subjects and linked those repertoires to cytomegalovirus serostatus. Along with the roughly 670-subject first cohort, a separate validation cohort of around 110 different subjects was used. To predict cytomegalovirus infection status, the study brought together high-throughput TCR immunosequencing, statistical association of individual TCRs with disease status, and machine learning. In a later analysis, previously published TCR beta repertoires from 666 donors were re-analyzed and high-resolution HLA genotyping was added so that TCR occurrence patterns could be studied. The later analysis used no new phenotypic data to find candidate immune exposures, relying instead on TCR beta sequences and their occurrence across donors. An earlier analysis of around 580 of the donors used high-throughput TCR beta sequencing to judge whether each TCR beta V gene segment behaved as functional or pseudogenic. Donor age, sex, ethnicity and CMV serostatus were compiled together with the repertoire data. A later genetic analysis took genome-wide SNP genotypes for about three fifths of the roughly 700 donors and used that subset as a discovery cohort. All discovery cohort repertoires had been generated on a single sequencing platform. HLA typing covered class I and class II loci at four-digit resolution. Typing coverage varied by locus: about 620-630 donors for A, B, C, DRB1 and DQB1; more than 500 for DQA1; about 570 for DPA1; 450 to 480 for DPB1. Because of strong linkage in the cohort, roughly 5 DR-DQ haplotypes were treated as single units for association and clustering. Among some 400 genotyped donors of the cohort, an average of 235,054 unique TCR beta nucleotide sequences were sequenced per donor, roughly 18% of them non-productive. What the authors observed across the whole study: Only TCR beta chains were sequenced in this cohort, and the absence of alpha or paired-chain data limited detectable features. Specific HLA alleles were associated with 15,000 to 20,000 TCR beta sequences at a false discovery rate of 0.05 in a later analysis. In a later analysis, the rate of TCR association differed among HLA loci, with DRB1 alleles having the most associated TCRs and HLA-C alleles having the fewest. Linkage disequilibrium might explain the correlated functional status among segregating V segments, but an unknown experimental factor could not be ruled out. Cytomegalovirus status was reported to be diagnosed by the classifier with high specificity and sensitivity in both the original and validation cohorts. Some IMGT-functional V segments, including TRBV6-2 and TRBV6-3, could not be distinguished by the 87-base-pair reads and were therefore excluded. A further reported finding was that TCR beta sequences accurately predicted the HLA-A and HLA-B alleles for most subjects in the first cohort. Because HLA typing was unavailable for some donors at each locus, only the typed subset was used in association tests. The only immune exposure information available for the cohort was CMV serostatus. According to a later analysis, most CMV-associated TCR beta chains appeared to be HLA-restricted, and the HLA associations seemed to be driven largely by CMV exposure. The study listed 150 to 200 TCR beta chains as associated with cytomegalovirus. V-gene and J-gene trimming of TCR beta chains was associated with a missense DCLRE1C variant in a later genetic analysis, and the association was replicated in an independent cohort. Sequencing depth was assumed to be roughly uniform across donors in the presence/absence analyses, though that assumption may not hold. Most TCR sequences were seen in very few donors, while some public TCRs were found in many individuals. An earlier analysis of approximately 530 of the donors showed that most TCR beta V segments appeared in productive rearrangements either about 87% or about 30% of the time, which broadly matched IMGT annotations. In a later analysis, HLA-associated TCR beta chains showed more clonal expansion and lower generation probabilities than non-associated chains that were equally common. Compared with the approximately 710-donor mean, donors in an Asian-associated ancestry cluster had fewer N-insertions in productive TCRs, according to a later genetic analysis. When HLA alleles, especially DR and DQ, strongly co-occurred, attributing TCR associations to individual alleles was difficult. According to a later analysis, parvovirus B19, influenza, CMV and Epstein-Barr virus appeared linked to several top co-occurrence clusters. According to the authors, the approach could potentially be generalized to other disease states and immunological phenotypes. Three of the identified cytomegalovirus-associated TCR beta chains were confirmed in vitro to be specific for cytomegalovirus antigens. A cluster of highly shared sequence variants was judged likely to be a technical artifact of the sequencing pipeline. Because counts were too low, some 17 rarely observed V segments, including chromosome 9 orphons, were left out of the earlier analysis of some 600 of the donors.

The cohort comprised around 690 healthy bone marrow donors. All cohort members were sampled while nominally healthy, although unrecorded immune exposures were likely present. The donor was CMV seronegative and belonged to the group of 352 seronegative cohort members. Every donor gave a peripheral blood sample, and the peripheral blood mononuclear cells from that sample were used for TCR beta sequencing. The Qiagen DNeasy Blood Extraction Kit was used to extract genomic DNA from the blood cell samples. The library was obtained by the immunoSEQ multiplex PCR assay. The multiplex PCR relied on a mix of 60 forward primers for TCR Vbeta segments and 13 reverse primers for TCR Jbeta segments. The CDR3 region of rearranged TCR beta genes was amplified from genomic DNA by a multiplex PCR assay. The Illumina HiSeq System was used to sequence the amplified TCR beta libraries as 87-base-pair reads. The study's own analysis went as follows. A later analysis counted tens of millions of unique TCR beta chains across the 666 repertoires, and around 9.9 million of these chains were shared by at least two donors. Raw reads were error-corrected and collapsed into unique sequences with a nearest-neighbor algorithm that merged closely related sequences to remove PCR and sequencing errors. V, D and J gene segments were assigned by aligning CDR3 sequences to IMGT reference sequences. Each retained sequence needed at least a six-nucleotide match to both a V gene segment and a J gene segment. Rearrangements were classified as productive when the CDR3 lacked stop codons and remained in frame with V and J, and all other rearrangements were classified as non-productive. Following IMGT convention, CDR3 was defined as the stretch from the second conserved V-encoded cysteine to the conserved J-encoded phenylalanine. The earlier analysis of fewer than 750 of the donors excluded sequences that lacked an unambiguous match to a single V gene segment. In an earlier analysis of approximately 610 of the donors, V segments were called functional above 56.7% productive rearrangements and were called segregating when the between-donor standard deviation exceeded 5%. A statistical classification framework was built for diagnosing cytomegalovirus status from the catalog of TCR beta chain sequences. V and J gene assignment, in a later analysis, came from comparing TCR nucleotide sequences with IMGT/GENE-DB human TR gene sequences. A later analysis assigned CDR3 sequences and most-parsimonious VDJ recombination scenarios with the TCRdist pipeline. A later analysis defined each TCR beta chain by its CDR3 amino acid sequence plus V-gene family, and excluded reads lacking a unique V-gene family. As a way to deal with suspected cross-contamination and a sequencing artifact, a later analysis dropped nearly 600 nucleotide sequences that were highly shared and had low generation probability. For each public chain, a later analysis derived a clonal expansion index from normalized ranks of inferred template counts within each repertoire. In a later analysis, generation probabilities were computed with a VDJ recombination model fitted to out-of-frame rearrangements, and the resulting probabilities were checked against IGoR. In a later analysis, TCR-TCR, TCR-HLA and TCR-CMV co-occurrence was scored with hypergeometric tests, and a repertoire-size bias correction was applied to TCR pairs. To estimate false discovery rates, a later analysis permuted the HLA or CMV assignments 20 times. A later analysis grouped co-occurring TCRs with DBSCAN, adding TCRdist sequence similarity when clustering within HLA-allele-positive subsets. For co-occurrence clustering, repertoires with fewer than 30,000 or more than 120,000 public chains were excluded, along with five repertoires with anomalous nucleotide sharing. Imported from immuneACCESS, the table was reduced by TCRdb to in-frame sequences with V and J called. These copies leave out some clones; in studies compared against another copy, an unresolved V gene accounts for under half, and the cause of the remainder is not known. V, J and clone size are those of that table, while D and trimming were read from the DNA. Recorded for this sample are hundreds of thousands of clones; around 89% of them occurred a single time. The ten largest make up less than 1.2% of the sample.

The CDR3 covers 14 residues, taking in both the cysteine and the phenylalanine. Only the CDR3 region is kept as DNA, spanning 42 bases read in frame from base 1. V loses 4 bases at its end and J loses 5 bases; junction bases beyond the gene matches: 6. CDR1 and CDR2 are read off the germline V gene as MNHNS and SASEGT. With regard to this clone: This receptor's antigen is unknown. Per-base quality was not reported, and no clone a single base away is much larger than it.

The TCR was taken from a woman aged 18-29 years in good health and CMV-seronegative. Material for sequencing was PBMCs. This sequence uses TRBV6-1 and TRBJ1-1, with 8 junctional bases fitting TRBD1. The CDR3 amino acid sequence is: CASSGGQGWTEAFF. The bases are TGTGCCAGCAGTGGTGGACAGGGCTGGACTGAAGCTTTCTTT.